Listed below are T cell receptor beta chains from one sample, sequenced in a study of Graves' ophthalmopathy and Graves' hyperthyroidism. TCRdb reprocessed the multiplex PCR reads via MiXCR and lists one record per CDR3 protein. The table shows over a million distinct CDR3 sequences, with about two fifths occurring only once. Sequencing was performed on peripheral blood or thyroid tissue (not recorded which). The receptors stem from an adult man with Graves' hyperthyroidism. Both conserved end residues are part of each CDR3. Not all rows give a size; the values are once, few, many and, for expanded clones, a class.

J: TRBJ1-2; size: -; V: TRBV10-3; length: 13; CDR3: CAISDEQNYGYTF
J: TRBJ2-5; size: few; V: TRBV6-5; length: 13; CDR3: CASSPTGVNAQYF
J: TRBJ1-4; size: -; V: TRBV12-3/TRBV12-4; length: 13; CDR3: CASSLPGREKLFF
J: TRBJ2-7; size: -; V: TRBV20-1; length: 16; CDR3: CSADRYTGTGTYEQYF
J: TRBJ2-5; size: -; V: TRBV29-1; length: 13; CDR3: CSVETTGQETQYF
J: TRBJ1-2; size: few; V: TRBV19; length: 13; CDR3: CASSTRQIYGYTF
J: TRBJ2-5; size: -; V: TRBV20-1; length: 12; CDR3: CSAKLDQETQYF
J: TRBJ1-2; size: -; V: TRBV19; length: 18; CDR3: CASSILAGQAQANYGYTF
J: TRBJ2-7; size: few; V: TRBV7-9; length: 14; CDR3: CASRSDRSSYEQYF
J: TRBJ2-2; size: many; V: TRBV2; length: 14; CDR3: CASSESLAAGELFF
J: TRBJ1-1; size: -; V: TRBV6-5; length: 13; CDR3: CASLVRDNTEAFF
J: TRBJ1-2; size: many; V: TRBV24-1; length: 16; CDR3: CATSDTGQADNYGYTF
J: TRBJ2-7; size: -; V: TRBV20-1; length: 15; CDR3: CSAQRSAAGSYEQYF
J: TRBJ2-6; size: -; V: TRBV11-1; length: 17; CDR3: CASSERTANTGANVLTF
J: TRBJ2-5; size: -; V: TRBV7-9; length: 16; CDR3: CASSTGQEDQQETQYF
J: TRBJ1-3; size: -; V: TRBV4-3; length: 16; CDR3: CASSQGSRASGNTIYF
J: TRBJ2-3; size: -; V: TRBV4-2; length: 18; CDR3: CASSREATSGSATDTQYF
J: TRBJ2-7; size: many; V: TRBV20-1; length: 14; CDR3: CSARGDRGVYEQYF
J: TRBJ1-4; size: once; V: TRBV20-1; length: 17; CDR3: CSARGGWEGATNEKLFF
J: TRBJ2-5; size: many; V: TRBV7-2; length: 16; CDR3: CASSLLSRGGRETQYF
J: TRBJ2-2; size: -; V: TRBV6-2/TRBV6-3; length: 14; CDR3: CATRGGTWAGELFF
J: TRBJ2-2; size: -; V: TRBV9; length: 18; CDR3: CASSVAHRDREDTGELFF
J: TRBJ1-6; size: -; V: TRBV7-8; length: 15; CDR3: CASSQGQGIHLPLHF
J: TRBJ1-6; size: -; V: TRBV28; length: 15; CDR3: CASILDRGHNSPLHF
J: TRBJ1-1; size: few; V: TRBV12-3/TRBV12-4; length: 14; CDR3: CASTQSGRGIEAFF
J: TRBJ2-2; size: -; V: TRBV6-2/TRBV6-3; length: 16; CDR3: CASSYPTGGNTGELFF
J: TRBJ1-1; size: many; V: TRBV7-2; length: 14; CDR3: CASSLVGQNTEAFF
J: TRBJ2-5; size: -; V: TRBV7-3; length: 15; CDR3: CASSRGQGMEETQYF
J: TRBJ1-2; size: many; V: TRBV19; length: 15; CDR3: CASSSTPPPSSGYTF